One sample yielded the 7 T cell receptor beta chains listed below, sequenced in a study of T-cell reconstitution after alpha-beta-depleted transplantation in children. The authors prepared the TCRbeta library with unique molecular identifiers. Each CDR3 protein gets one entry after TCRdb re-called the PCR reads with MiXCR. The data show 90,000 to 130,000 distinct CDR3 sequences, about 9.4% seen once. The sequencing here drew on PBMCs from the stem cell graft donor, taken from the stem cell graft. These receptors were taken from a human donor who donated a stem cell graft to a child with acute lymphoblastic leukemia.

CDR3 DNA sequence: TGTGCCAGCAGCTTCGGCGGGGATACGCAGTATTTT. Its protein product is CASSFGGDTQYF. The chain combines TRBV11-2 with TRBJ2-3, with a tentative D call TRBD2 (5 bases). The CDR3 is 12 residues long. V lost 3 bases and J 6 bases, leaving 7 bases between the germline ends. Germline V lookup: CDR1 SGHAT, CDR2 FQNNGV. The full variable domain, its missing parts supplied by reference TRBV11-2 and TRBJ2-3, is EAGVAQSPRYKIIEKRQSVAFWCNPISGHATLYWYQQILGQGPKLLIQFQNNGVVDDSQLPKDRFSAERLKGVDSTLKIQPAKLEDSAVYLCASSFGGDTQYFGPGTRLTVL.

This clonotype occurred many times. V usage is TRBV9 and J usage is TRBJ2-1; 14 bases align to TRBD2. The CDR3 loop spans 18 amino acids. Germline V gene sequence: CDR1 SGDLS, CDR2 YYNGEE. Trimming removed 0 bases from V and 8 bases from J; junction bases left unmatched: 10. CDR3 in amino acids: CASSVDRGTSGSKDEQFF. The DNA for the CDR3 is TGTGCCAGCAGCGTAGACCGGGGGACTAGCGGGAGTAAAGATGAGCAGTTCTTC.

This clonotype was seen many times. The chain has TRBV18 and TRBJ2-1; 9 bases are a match to TRBD2. Per the germline V gene, CDR1 is KGHSH and CDR2 is LQKENI. The V and J ends lost 3 bases and 7 bases, in that order; junction bases with no gene match: 13. This CDR3 comprises 17 residues. The CDR3 sequence: CASSPPDGGRAGNEQFF. CDR3 nucleotides: TGTGCCAGCTCACCCCCGGATGGCGGGAGGGCCGGGAATGAGCAGTTCTTC.

This sequence joins TRBV19 and TRBJ1-3, with D maybe TRBD1 (5 bases). V was pared by 4 bases and J by 5 bases, with 18 bases between. The CDR3 covers 16 residues. CDR1 LNHDA and CDR2 SQIVND come from the germline V gene (reference sequence). The CDR3 region has the DNA TGTGCCAGTAGTAGCCTAGGGGACCGAGGGAGAAACACCATATATTTT. It yields the protein CASSSLGDRGRNTIYF.

This clonotype has ten or more counts. The chain has TRBV12-3 or TRBV12-4 and TRBJ2-7; TRBD2 matches at 7 bases. V was pared by 1 base and J by 0 bases, with 0 bases of the junction left unmatched. The CDR3 is made up of 14 amino acids. The CDR3 loop is CASSLGGGSYEQYF. The CDR3 DNA reads TGTGCCAGCAGTTTAGGGGGGGGCTCCTACGAGCAGTACTTC.

At least ten counts were recorded for this clonotype. The V gene is TRBV20-1, the J gene TRBJ2-5, with a weak D call TRBD2 (5 bases). Trimming removed 0 bases at V and 5 bases at J, with 13 bases between. Germline loops: CDR1 DFQATT, CDR2 SNEGSKA (reference sequence). This CDR3 has 14 amino acids. The CDR3 spells CSARDLAGGETQYF. The CDR3, as DNA: TGCAGTGCTAGAGATCTAGCAGGCGGTGAGACCCAGTACTTC.

This clonotype was counted ten times or more. An end of the junction does not agree with germline; a read error may underlie this. The chain combines TRBV28 with TRBJ2-7; TRBD1 aligns across 8 bases. The CDR3 is 15 amino acids. The V gene's germline CDR1 is MDHEN and CDR2 SYDVKM. CDR3 amino acids: CASSLFWGDRRFVSF. The CDR3 DNA is TGTGCCAGCAGTTTATTTTGGGGGGACAGGCGATTTGTAAGCTTC.